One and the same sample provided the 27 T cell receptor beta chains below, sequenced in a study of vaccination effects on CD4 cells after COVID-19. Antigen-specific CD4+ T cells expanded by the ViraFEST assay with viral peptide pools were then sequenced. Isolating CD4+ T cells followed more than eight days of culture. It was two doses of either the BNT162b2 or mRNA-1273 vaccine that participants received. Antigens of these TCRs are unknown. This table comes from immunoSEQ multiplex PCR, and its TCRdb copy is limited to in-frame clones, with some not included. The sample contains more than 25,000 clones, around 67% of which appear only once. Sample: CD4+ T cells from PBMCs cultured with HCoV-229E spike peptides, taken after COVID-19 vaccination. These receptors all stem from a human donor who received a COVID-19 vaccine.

In nucleotides, the CDR3 is TGTGCCACCAGCAGAGAGGCAGGCATAGATACGCAGTATTTT. Translated: CATSREAGIDTQYF. This chain connects TRBV15 to TRBJ2-3, with D hard to call. Trimming shortened V by 0 bases and J by 5 bases, and 9 bases separated the two germline ends. Germline CDR1 and CDR2: LNHNV and YYDKDF (reference sequence). The CDR3 consists of 14 residues.

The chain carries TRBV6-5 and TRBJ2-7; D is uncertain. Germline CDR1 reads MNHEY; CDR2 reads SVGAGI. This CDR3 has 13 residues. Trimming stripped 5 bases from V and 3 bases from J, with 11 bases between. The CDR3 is CASSSWVGYEQYF. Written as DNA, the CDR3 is TGTGCCAGCAGTAGTTGGGTAGGCTACGAGCAGTACTTC.

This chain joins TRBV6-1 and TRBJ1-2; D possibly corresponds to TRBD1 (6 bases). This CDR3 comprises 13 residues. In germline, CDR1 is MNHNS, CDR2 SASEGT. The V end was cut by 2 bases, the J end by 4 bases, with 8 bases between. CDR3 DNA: TGTGCCAGCAGTGAACAGGGGATCTATGGCTACACCTTC. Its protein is CASSEQGIYGYTF.

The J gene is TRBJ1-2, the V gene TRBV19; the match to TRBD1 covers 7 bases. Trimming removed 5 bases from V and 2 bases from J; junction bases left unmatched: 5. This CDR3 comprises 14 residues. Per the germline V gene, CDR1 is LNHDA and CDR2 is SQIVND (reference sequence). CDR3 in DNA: TGTGCCAGTAGTCATGGAGGGGGCAACTATGGCTACACCTTC. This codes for CASSHGGGNYGYTF.

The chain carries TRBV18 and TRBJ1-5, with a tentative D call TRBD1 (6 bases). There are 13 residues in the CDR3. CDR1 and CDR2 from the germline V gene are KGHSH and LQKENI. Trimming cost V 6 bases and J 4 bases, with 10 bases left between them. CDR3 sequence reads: CASSRTENQPQHF. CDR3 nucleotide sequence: TGTGCCAGCTCGCGGACAGAAAATCAGCCCCAGCATTTT.

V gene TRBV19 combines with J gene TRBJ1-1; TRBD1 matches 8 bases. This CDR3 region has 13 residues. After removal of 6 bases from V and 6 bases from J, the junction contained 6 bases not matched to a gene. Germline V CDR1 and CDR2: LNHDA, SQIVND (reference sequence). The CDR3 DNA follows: TGTGCCAGTAGCCAGGGACAGGTCTCTGAAGCTTTCTTT. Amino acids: CASSQGQVSEAFF.

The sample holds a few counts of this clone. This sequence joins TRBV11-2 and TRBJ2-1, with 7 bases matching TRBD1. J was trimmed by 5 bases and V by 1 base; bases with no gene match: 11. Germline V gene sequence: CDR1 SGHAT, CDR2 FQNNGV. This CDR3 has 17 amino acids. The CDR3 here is CASSLGGTALLNNEQFF. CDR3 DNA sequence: TGTGCCAGCAGCTTAGGGGGGACAGCGCTTCTCAACAATGAGCAGTTCTTC.

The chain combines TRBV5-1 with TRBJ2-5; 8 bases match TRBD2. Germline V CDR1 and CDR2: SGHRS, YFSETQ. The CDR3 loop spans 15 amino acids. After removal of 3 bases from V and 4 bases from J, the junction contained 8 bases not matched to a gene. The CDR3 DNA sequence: TGCGCCAGCAGCTCGGGGGGGACATCTCGAGAGACCCAGTACTTC. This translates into CASSSGGTSRETQYF.

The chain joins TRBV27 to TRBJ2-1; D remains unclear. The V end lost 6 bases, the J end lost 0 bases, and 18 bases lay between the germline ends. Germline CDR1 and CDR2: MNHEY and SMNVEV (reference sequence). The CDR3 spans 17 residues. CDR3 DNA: TGTGCCAGCAGCTCAACCCCGGAGTACAGCTCCTACAATGAGCAGTTCTTC. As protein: CASSSTPEYSSYNEQFF.

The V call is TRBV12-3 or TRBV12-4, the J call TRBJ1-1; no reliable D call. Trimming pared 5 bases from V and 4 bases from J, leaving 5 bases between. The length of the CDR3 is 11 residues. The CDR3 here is CASSAITEAFF. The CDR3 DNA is TGTGCCAGCAGTGCTATCACTGAAGCTTTCTTT.

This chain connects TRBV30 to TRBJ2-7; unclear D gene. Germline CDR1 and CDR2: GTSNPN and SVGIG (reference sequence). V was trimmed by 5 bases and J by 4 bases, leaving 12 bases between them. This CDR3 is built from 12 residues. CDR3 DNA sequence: TGTGCCTGGCGCAATCAACGGTACGAGCAGTACTTC. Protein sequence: CAWRNQRYEQYF.

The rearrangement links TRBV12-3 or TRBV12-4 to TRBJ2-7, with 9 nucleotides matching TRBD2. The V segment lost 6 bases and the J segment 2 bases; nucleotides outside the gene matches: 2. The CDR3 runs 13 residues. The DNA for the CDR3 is TGTGCCAGCAGACTAGCGGGCACCTACGAGCAGTACTTC. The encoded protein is CASRLAGTYEQYF.

CDR3 loop: CSVGADLSTDTQYF. The CDR3 DNA reads as TGCAGCGTTGGTGCCGACCTTAGCACAGATACGCAGTATTTT. The V gene is TRBV29-1, the J gene TRBJ2-3, with unresolved D. Germline V CDR1 and CDR2: SQVTM, ANQGSEA. Trimming shortened V by 4 bases and J by 0 bases, and 11 bases separated the two germline ends. This CDR3 is built from 14 residues.

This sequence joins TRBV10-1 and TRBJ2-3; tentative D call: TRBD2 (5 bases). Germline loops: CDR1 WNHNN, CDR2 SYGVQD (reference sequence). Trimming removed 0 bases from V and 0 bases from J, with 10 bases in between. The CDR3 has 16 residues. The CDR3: CASSESIGGSTDTQYF. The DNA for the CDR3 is TGCGCCAGCAGTGAGTCGATAGGCGGGAGCACAGATACGCAGTATTTT.

CDR3 nucleotides: TGTGCCAGCACGTTGGAACAGATAAACCAAATAGCCAAAAACATTCAGTACTTC. Its protein is CASTLEQINQIAKNIQYF. The rearrangement links TRBV2 to TRBJ2-4; D gene uncertain. The CDR3 length is 18 residues. Deletions cut 7 bases from V and 0 bases from J, with 22 bases between. From germline, CDR1 is SNHLY and CDR2 FYNNEI.

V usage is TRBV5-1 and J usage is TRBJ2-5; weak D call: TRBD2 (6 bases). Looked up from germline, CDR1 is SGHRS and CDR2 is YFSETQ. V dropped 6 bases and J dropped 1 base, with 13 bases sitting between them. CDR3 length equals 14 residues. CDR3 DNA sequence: TGCGCCAGCACCGGGGGTGGGGTCCAAGAGACCCAGTACTTC. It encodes CASTGGGVQETQYF.

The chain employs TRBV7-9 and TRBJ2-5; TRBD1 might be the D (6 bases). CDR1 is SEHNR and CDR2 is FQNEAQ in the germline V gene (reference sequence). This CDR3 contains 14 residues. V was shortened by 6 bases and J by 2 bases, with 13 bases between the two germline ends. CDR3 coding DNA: TGTGCCAGCAGGGACCAGGGGACACAAGAGACCCAGTACTTC. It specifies CASRDQGTQETQYF.

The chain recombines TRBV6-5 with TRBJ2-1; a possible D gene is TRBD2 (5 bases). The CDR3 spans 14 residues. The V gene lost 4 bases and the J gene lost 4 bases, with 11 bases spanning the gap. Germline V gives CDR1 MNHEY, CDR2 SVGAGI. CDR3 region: CASSSHPGYNEQFF. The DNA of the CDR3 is TGTGCCAGCAGTTCCCATCCGGGGTACAATGAGCAGTTCTTC.

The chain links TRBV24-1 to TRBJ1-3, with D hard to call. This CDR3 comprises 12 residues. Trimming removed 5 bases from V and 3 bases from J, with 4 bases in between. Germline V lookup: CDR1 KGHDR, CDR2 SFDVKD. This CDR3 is CATSGDGNTIYF. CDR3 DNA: TGTGCCACCAGTGGAGATGGAAACACCATATATTTT.

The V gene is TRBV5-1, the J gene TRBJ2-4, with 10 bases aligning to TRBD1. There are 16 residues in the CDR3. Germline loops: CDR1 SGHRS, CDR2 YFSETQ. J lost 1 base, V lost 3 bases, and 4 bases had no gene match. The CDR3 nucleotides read TGCGCCAGCAGCTCGGGACAGGGGTGGGCCAAAAACATTCAGTACTTC. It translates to CASSSGQGWAKNIQYF. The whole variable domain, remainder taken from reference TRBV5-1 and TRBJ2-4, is KAGVTQTPRYLIKTRGQQVTLSCSPISGHRSVSWYQQTPGQGLQFLFEYFSETQRNKGNFPGRFSGRQFSNSRSEMNVSTLELGDSALYLCASSSGQGWAKNIQYFGAGTRLSVL.

In DNA, the CDR3 is TGCGCCAGCAGCCCCCGGGTAGCCCAAGAGACCCAGTACTTC. Protein: CASSPRVAQETQYF. The chain combines TRBV4-1 with TRBJ2-5; D unclear. Germline V CDR1 and CDR2: MGHRA, YSYEKL. CDR3 length equals 14 residues. V was pared by 4 bases and J by 1 base, with 10 bases between.

The CDR3 loop reads CASSPGGDQPQHF. CDR3 DNA: TGTGCCAGCTCACCAGGGGGCGACCAGCCCCAGCATTTT. The chain joins TRBV18 to TRBJ1-5; weak D call: TRBD1 (6 bases). Between the trimmed V and J ends, which lost 2 bases and 7 bases, there was a span of 9 bases. The V gene's germline CDR1 is KGHSH and CDR2 LQKENI. The length of the CDR3 is 13 residues.

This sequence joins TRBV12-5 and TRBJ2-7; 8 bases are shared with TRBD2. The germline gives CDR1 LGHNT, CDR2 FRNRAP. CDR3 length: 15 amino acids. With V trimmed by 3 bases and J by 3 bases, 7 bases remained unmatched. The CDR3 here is CASGLLRLASYEQYF. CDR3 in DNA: TGTGCTAGTGGTTTACTAAGACTAGCGAGCTACGAGCAGTACTTC.

The CDR3 DNA follows: TGTGCCAGCAGCTTCGGGACACTCCCAAATCAGCCCCAGCATTTT. This sequence encodes CASSFGTLPNQPQHF. The chain employs TRBV5-6 and TRBJ1-5; the D gene is possibly TRBD1 (6 bases). This CDR3 contains 15 residues. V gave up 2 bases and J gave up 4 bases, with 13 bases separating them. Per germline, CDR1 SGHDT and CDR2 YYEEEE.

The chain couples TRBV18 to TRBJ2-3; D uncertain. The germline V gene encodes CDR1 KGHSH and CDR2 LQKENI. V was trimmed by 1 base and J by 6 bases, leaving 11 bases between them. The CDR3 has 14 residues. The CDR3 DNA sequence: TGTGCCAGCTCACCACTTGACTCTAGGGATACGCAGTATTTT. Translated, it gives CASSPLDSRDTQYF.

CDR3 nucleotide sequence: TGTGCCAGCAGTCCTCGGACAGCCTACGAGCAGTACTTC. Its translation: CASSPRTAYEQYF. The V call is TRBV27, the J call TRBJ2-7, with D tentatively TRBD1 (6 bases). Germline V gives CDR1 MNHEY, CDR2 SMNVEV (reference sequence). The CDR3 is 13 amino acids. V was cut by 5 bases and J by 2 bases, with 10 bases left in between.

CDR3 sequence (DNA): TGTGCCAGCAGCCAGGAAAGACAGGTTATTGGAAACACCATATATTTT. Translated: CASSQERQVIGNTIYF. The V call is TRBV3-1 (or the pseudogene TRBV3-2), the J call TRBJ1-3; perhaps TRBD1 as D (6 bases). V lost 3 bases, J lost 3 bases, and 15 bases lay in between. CDR3 length equals 16 residues. Germline-derived CDR1 and CDR2 are LGHDT and YNNKEL (reference sequence).